The clone carrying this TCR beta chain was observed a few times. The antigen is not known. This specimen belongs to a study of human T cells and chemical hapten exposure. Study-wide results and limits: Compared with pre-sensitization or healthy control sets, expanded TCRs clustered more.

Trimming took off 2 bases at V and 7 bases at J, with 18 bases between the two ends. The germline CDR1 and CDR2 sequences are GTSNPN and SVGIG (reference sequence). This CDR3 has 15 residues. Stated time point: patch test 3, about 24 weeks after DPC sensitization. The sample's treatment: therapeutic diphenylcyclopropenone sensitization with weekly scalp DPC. Via MiXCR, TCRdb re-called the RACE reads, giving one row per CDR3 protein. This sample has under 200,000 distinct CDR3 sequences, with around a quarter found just once. The sequence was obtained from a woman between 18 and 29 years old with alopecia areata. Some clones in this sample may be carry-over from other donors' samples. The input for sequencing was whole blood, taken in connection with sensitization to the hapten diphenylcyclopropenone (DPC). This rearrangement joins TRBV30 to TRBJ2-1; either TRBD1 or TRBD2 may fit D (6 bases each). The CDR3 bases are TGTGCCTGGAGTCCCCCGGAGAGGAGGGGGAATGAGCAGTTCTTC. It encodes CAWSPPERRGNEQFF.